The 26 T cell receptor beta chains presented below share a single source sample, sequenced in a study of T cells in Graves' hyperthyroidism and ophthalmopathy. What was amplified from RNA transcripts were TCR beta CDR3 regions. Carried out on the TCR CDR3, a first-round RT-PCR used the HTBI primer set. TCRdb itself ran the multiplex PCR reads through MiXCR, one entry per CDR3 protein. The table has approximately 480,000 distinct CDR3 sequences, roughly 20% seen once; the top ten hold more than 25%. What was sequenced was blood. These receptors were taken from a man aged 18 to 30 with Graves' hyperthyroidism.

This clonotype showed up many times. CDR3 sequence: CASGSGTSNTGELFF. CDR3 coding DNA: TGTGCTAGTGGTTCCGGGACTAGCAACACCGGGGAGCTGTTTTTT. This chain connects TRBV12-5 to TRBJ2-2; TRBD2 matches at 9 bases. The junction had 2 bases not matched to a gene; V was cut back by 4 bases and J by 2 bases. Germline CDR1 reads LGHNT; CDR2 reads FRNRAP. The CDR3 has 15 amino acids.

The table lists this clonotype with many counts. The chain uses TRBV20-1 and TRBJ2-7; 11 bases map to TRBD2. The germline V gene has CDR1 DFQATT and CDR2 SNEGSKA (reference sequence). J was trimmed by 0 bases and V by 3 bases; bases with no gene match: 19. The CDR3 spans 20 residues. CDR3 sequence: CSASVPVPGLAARSSYEQYF. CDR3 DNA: TGCAGTGCTAGTGTCCCAGTCCCGGGACTAGCGGCACGTAGCTCCTACGAGCAGTACTTC.

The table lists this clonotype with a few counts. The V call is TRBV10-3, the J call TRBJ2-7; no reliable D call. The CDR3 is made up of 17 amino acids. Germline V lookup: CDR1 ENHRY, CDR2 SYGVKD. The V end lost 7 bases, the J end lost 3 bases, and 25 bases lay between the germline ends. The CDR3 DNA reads TGTGCCATCAAGCTCTTTCCAAAACAGAGAACCTACTACGAGCAGTACTTC. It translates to CAIKLFPKQRTYYEQYF.

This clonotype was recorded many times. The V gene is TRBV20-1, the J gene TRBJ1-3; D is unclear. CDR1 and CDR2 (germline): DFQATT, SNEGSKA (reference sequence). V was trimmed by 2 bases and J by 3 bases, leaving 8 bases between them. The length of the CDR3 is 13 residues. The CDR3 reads CSARIGIGNTIYF. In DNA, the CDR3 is TGCAGTGCTAGAATAGGGATTGGAAACACCATATATTTT.

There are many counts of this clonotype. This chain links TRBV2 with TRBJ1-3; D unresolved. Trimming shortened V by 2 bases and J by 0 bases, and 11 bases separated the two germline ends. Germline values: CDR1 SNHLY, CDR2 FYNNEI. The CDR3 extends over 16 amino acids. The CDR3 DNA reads TGTGCCAGCAGTGAACGGCCAGTTCGCTCTGGAAACACCATATATTTT. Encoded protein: CASSERPVRSGNTIYF.

CDR3 amino acids: CAISDRDSPYEQYF. As DNA, the CDR3 is TGTGCCATCAGTGACCGGGACAGCCCCTACGAGCAGTACTTC. The chain recombines TRBV10-3 with TRBJ2-7; 7 bases map to TRBD1. This CDR3 is 14 amino acids long. CDR1 ENHRY and CDR2 SYGVKD come from the germline V gene. The junction had 4 bases not matched to a gene; V was cut back by 3 bases and J by 2 bases.

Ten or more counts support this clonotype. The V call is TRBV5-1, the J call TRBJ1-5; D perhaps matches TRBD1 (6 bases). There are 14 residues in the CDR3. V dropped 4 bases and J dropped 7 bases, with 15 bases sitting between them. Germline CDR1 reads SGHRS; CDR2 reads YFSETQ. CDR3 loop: CASSTGGGQQPQHF. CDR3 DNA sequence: TGCGCCAGCAGCACTGGGGGGGGCCAACAGCCCCAGCATTTT. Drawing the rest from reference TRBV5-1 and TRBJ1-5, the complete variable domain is KAGVTQTPRYLIKTRGQQVTLSCSPISGHRSVSWYQQTPGQGLQFLFEYFSETQRNKGNFPGRFSGRQFSNSRSEMNVSTLELGDSALYLCASSTGGGQQPQHFGDGTRLSIL.

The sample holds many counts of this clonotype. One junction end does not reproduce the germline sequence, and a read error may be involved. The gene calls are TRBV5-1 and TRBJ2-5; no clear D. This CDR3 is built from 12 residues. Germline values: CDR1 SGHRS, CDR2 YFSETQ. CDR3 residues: CASSQTQETQYF. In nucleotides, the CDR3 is TGTGCCAGCAGTCAGACTCAAGAGACCCAGTACTTC. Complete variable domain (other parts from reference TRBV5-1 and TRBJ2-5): KAGVTQTPRYLIKTRGQQVTLSCSPISGHRSVSWYQQTPGQGLQFLFEYFSETQRNKGNFPGRFSGRQFSNSRSEMNVSTLELGDSALYLCASSQTQETQYFGPGTRLLVL.

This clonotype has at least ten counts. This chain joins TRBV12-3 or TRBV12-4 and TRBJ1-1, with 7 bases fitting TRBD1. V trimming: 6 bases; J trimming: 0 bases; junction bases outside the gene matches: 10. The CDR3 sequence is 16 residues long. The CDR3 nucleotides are TGTGCCAGCAGCTTTACCAATGACAGGGTGAACACTGAAGCTTTCTTT. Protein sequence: CASSFTNDRVNTEAFF.

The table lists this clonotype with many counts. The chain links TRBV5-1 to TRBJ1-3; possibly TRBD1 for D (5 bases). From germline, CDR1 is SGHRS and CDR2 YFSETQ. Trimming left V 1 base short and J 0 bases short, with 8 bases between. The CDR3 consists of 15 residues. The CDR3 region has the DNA TGCGCCAGCAGCTTGCCGGGACCCTCTGGAAACACCATATATTTT. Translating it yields CASSLPGPSGNTIYF.

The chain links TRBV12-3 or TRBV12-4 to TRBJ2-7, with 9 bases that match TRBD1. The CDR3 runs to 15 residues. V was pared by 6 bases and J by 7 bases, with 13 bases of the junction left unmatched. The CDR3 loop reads CASRGDRARMREQYF. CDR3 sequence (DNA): TGTGCCAGCAGAGGGGACAGGGCCCGGATGAGGGAGCAGTACTTC.

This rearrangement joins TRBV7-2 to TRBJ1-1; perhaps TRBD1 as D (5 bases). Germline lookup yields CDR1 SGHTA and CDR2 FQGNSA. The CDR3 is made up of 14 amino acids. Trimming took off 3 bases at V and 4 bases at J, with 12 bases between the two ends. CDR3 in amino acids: CASSFPGVLTEAFF. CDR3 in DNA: TGTGCCAGCAGCTTTCCGGGGGTACTCACTGAAGCTTTCTTT.

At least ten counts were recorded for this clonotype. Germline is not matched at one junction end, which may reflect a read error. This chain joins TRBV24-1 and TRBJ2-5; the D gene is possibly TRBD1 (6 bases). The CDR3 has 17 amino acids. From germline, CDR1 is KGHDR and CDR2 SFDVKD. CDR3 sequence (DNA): TGTGCCACCAGTGATTTGCATCCTGGGACACGCCAAGAGACCCAGCACTTC. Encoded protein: CATSDLHPGTRQETQHF.

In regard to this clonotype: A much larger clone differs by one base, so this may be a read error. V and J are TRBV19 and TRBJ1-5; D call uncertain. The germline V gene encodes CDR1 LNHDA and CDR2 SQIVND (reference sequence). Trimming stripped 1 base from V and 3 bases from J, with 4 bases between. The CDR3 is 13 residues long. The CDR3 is CASSIGHNQPQHF. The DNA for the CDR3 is TGTGCCAGTAGTATAGGTCACAATCAGCCCCAGCATTTT.

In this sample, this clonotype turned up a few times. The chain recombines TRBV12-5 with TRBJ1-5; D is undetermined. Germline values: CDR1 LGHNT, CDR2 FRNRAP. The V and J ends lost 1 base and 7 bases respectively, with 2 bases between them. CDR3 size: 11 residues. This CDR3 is CASGLGQPQHF. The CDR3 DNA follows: TGTGCTAGTGGTTTGGGACAGCCCCAGCATTTT.

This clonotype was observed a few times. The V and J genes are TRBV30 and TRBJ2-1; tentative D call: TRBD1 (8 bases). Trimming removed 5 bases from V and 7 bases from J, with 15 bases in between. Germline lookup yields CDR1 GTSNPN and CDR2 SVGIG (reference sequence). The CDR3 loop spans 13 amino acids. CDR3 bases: TGTGCCTGGGACAGGGGCGGGAGAAATGAGCAGTTCTTC. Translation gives CAWDRGGRNEQFF.

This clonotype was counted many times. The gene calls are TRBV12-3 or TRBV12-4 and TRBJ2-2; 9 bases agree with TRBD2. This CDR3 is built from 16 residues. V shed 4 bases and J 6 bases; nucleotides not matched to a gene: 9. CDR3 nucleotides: TGTGCCAGCAGTTCTCCCGGGACTAGCACCGCCGGGGAGCTGTTTTTT. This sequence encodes CASSSPGTSTAGELFF.

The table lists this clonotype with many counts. This CDR3 is CASSWIESSYEQYF. CDR3 coding DNA: TGTGCCAGCAGTTGGATCGAAAGCTCCTACGAGCAGTACTTC. The chain couples TRBV28 to TRBJ2-7; D unresolved. Germline values: CDR1 MDHEN, CDR2 SYDVKM. The CDR3 sequence is 14 residues long. V was cut by 4 bases and J by 0 bases, with 10 bases left in between.

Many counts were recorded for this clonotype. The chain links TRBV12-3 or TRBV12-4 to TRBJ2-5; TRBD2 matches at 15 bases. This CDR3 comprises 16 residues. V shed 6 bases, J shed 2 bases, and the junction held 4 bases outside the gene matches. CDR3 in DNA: TGTGCCAGCAGCCCGGGACTAGCGGGGGGTCAAGAGACCCAGTACTTC. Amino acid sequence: CASSPGLAGGQETQYF.

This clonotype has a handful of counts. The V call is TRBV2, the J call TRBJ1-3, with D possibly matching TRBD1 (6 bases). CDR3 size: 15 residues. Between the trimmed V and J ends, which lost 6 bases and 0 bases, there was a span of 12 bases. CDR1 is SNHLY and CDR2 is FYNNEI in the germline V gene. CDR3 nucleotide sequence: TGTGCCAGCAGCAAAACAGGGACCTCTGGAAACACCATATATTTT. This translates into CASSKTGTSGNTIYF.

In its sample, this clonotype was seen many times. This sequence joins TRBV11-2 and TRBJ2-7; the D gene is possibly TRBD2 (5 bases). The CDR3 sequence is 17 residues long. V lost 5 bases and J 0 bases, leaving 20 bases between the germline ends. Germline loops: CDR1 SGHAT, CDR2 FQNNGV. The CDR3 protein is CASSLTARGWTSYEQYF. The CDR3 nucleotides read TGTGCCAGCAGCCTCACTGCTAGAGGGTGGACCTCCTACGAGCAGTACTTC.

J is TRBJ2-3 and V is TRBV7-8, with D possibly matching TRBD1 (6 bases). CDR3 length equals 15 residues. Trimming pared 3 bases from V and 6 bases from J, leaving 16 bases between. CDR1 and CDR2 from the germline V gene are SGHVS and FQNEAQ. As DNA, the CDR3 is TGTGCCAGCAGCTTCCGGCGTGGGGGCGCCGATACGCAGTATTTT. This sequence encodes CASSFRRGGADTQYF.

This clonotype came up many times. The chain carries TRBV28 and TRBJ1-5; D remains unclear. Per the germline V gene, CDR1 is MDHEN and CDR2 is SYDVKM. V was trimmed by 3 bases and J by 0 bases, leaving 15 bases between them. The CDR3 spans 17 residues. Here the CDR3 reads CASSFLGWRDSNQPQHF. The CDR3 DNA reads TGTGCCAGCAGTTTTTTGGGGTGGAGGGATAGCAATCAGCCCCAGCATTTT.

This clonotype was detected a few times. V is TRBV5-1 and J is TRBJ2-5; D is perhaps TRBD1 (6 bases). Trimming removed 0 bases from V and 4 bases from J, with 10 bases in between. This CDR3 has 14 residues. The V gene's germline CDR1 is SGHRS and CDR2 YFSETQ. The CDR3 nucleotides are TGCGCCAGCAGCTTGGACAGGGCACCAGAGACCCAGTACTTC. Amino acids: CASSLDRAPETQYF.

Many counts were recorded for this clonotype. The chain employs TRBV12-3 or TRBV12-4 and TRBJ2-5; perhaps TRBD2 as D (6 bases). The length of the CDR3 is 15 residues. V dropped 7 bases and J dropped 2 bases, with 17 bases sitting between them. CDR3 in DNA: TGTGCCAGCACCCCATTGCTAGCGCCGCAAGAGACCCAGTACTTC. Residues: CASTPLLAPQETQYF.

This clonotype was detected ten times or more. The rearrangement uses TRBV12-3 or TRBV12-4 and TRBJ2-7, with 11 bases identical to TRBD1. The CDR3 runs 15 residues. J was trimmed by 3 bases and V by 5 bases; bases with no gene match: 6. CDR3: CASSRRDRGVYEQYF. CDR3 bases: TGTGCCAGCAGTCGCCGGGACAGGGGGGTCTACGAGCAGTACTTC.